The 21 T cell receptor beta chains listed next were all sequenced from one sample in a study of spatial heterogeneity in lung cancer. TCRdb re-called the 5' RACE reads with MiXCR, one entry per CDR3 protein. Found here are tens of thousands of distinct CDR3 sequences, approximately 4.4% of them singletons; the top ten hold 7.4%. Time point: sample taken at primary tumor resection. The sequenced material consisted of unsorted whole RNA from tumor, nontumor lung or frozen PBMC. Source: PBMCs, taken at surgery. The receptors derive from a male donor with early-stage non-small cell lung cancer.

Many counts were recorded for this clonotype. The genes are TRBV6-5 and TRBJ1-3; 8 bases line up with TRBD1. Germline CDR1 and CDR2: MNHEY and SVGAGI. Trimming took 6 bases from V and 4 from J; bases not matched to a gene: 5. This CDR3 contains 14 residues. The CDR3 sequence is CASSRTGTGNTIYF. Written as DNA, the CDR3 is TGTGCCAGCAGCAGGACAGGGACGGGAAACACCATATATTTT.

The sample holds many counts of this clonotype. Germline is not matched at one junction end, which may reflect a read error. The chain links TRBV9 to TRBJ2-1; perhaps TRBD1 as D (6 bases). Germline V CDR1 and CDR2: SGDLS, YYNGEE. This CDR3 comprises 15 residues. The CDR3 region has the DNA TGCGCCAGCAGCCCCGCGTCGGACAGCTACAATGAGCAGTTCTTC. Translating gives CASSPASDSYNEQFF. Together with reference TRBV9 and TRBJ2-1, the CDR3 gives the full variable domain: DSGVTQTPKHLITATGQRVTLRCSPRSGDLSVYWYQQSLDQGLQFLIQYYNGEERAKGNILERFSAQQFPDLHSELNLSSLELGDSALYFCASSPASDSYNEQFFGPGTRLTVL.

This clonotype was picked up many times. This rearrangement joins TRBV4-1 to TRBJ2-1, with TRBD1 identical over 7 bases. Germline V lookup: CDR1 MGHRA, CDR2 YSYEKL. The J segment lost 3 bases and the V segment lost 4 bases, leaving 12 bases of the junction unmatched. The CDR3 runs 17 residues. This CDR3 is CASSRQPTGADYNEQFF. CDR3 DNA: TGCGCCAGCAGCCGTCAACCTACAGGGGCCGACTACAATGAGCAGTTCTTC.

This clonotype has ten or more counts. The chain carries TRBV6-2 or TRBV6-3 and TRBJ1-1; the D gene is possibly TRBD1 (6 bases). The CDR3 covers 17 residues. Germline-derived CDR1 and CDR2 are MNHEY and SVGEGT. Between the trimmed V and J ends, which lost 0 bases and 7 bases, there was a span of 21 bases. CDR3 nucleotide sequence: TGTGCCAGCAGTTACTCGATGGGGCAGGGGCACCAGTATGAAGCTTTCTTT. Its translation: CASSYSMGQGHQYEAFF.

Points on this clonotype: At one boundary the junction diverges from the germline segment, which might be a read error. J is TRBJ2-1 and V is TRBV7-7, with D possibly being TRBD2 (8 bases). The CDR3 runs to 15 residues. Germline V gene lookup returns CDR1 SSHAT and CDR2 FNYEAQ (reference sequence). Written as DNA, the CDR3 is TGTGCTAGCAGCTTAGCGGGGACAGCCGACAATGAGCAGTTCTTC. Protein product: CASSLAGTADNEQFF.

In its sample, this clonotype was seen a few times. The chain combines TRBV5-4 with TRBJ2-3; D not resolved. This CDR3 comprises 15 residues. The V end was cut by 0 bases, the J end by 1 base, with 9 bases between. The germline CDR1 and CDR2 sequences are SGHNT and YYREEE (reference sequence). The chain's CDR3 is CASSLELTRTDTQYF. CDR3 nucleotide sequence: TGTGCCAGCAGCTTGGAATTGACACGCACAGATACGCAGTATTTT.

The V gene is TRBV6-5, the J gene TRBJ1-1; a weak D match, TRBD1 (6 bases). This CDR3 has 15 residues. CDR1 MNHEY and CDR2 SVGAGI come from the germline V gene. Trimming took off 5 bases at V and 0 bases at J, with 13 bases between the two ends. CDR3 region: CASSKKTGMNTEAFF. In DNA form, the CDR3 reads TGTGCCAGCAGTAAAAAGACAGGAATGAACACTGAAGCTTTCTTT.

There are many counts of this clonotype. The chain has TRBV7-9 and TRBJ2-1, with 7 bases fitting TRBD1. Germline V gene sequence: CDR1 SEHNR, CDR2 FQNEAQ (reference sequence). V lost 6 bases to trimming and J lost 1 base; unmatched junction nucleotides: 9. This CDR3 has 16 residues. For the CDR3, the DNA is TGTGCCAGCAGAATCACAGGGGACCCTTCCTACAATGAGCAGTTCTTC. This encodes CASRITGDPSYNEQFF.

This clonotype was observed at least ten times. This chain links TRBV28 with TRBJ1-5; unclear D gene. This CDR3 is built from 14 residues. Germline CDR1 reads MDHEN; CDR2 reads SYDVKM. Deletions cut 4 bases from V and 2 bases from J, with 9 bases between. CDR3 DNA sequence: TGTGCCAGCAGTTGGCAGACGGGCAATCAGCCCCAGCATTTT. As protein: CASSWQTGNQPQHF.

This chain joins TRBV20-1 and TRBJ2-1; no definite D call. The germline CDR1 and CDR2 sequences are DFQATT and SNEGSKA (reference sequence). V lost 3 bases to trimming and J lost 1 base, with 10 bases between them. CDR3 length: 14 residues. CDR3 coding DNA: TGCAGTGCTAGCGATATAAGGTCCTACAATGAGCAGTTCTTC. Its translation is CSASDIRSYNEQFF.

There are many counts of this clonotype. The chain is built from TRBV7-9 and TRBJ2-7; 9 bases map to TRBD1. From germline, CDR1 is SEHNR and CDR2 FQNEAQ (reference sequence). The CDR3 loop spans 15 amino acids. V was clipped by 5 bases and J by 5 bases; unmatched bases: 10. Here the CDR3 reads CASSAITGGADEQYF. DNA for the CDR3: TGTGCCAGCAGCGCTATAACAGGGGGCGCAGACGAGCAGTACTTC.

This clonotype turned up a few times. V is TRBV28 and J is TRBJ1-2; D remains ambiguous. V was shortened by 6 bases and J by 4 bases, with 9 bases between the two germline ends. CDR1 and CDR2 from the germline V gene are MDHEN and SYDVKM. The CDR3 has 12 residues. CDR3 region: CASRGAIYGYTF. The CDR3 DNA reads TGTGCCAGCAGGGGCGCGATCTATGGCTACACCTTC.

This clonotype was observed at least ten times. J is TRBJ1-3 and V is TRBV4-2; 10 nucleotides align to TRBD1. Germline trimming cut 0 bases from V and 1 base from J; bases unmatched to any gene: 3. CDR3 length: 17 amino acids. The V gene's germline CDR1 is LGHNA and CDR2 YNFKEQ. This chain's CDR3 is CASSQDLGQGSGNTIYF. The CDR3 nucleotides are TGTGCCAGCAGCCAAGATTTGGGACAGGGGTCTGGAAACACCATATATTTT.

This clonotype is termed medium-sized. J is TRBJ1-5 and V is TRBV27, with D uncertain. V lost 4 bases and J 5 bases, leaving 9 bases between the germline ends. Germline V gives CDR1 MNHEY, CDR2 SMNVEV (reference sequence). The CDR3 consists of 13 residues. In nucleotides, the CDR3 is TGTGCCAGCAGTTACTCCCCAGATCAGCCCCAGCATTTT. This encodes CASSYSPDQPQHF.

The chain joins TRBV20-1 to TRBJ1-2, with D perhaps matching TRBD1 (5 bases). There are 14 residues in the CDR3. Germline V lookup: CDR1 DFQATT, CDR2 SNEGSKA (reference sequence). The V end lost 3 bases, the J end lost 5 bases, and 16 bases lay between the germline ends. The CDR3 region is CSARAGGEGYGYTF. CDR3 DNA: TGCAGTGCTAGGGCCGGGGGAGAAGGTTATGGCTACACCTTC.

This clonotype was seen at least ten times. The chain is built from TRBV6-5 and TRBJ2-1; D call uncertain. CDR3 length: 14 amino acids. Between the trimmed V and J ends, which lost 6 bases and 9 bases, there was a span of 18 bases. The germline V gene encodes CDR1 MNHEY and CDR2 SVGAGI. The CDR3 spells CASSPTWSRIEQFF. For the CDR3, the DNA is TGTGCCAGCAGCCCTACCTGGAGCCGAATTGAGCAGTTCTTC.

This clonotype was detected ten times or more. CDR3: CASSYILAPETQYF. The CDR3 DNA sequence: TGTGCCAGCAGTTACATCCTAGCCCCGGAGACCCAGTACTTC. J is TRBJ2-5 and V is TRBV6-5; tentative D call: TRBD2 (5 bases). Germline CDR1 MNHEY, CDR2 SVGAGI. The germline V and J ends were trimmed by 2 bases and 5 bases, with 12 bases remaining between them. This CDR3 spans 14 amino acids.

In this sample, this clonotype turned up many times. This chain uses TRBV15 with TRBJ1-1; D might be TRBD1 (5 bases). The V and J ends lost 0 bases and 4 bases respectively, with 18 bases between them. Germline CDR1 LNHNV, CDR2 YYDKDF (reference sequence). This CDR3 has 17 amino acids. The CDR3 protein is CATSRDPGHPGTTEAFF. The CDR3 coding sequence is TGTGCCACCAGCAGAGATCCTGGGCACCCGGGGACCACTGAAGCTTTCTTT.

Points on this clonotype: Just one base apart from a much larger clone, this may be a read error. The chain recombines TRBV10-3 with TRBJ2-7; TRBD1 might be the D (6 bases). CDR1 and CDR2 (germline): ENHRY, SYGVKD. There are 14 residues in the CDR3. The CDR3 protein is CAISGQPSSYERYF. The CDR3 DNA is TGTGCCATCAGCGGACAGCCCAGCTCCTACGAGCGGTACTTC.

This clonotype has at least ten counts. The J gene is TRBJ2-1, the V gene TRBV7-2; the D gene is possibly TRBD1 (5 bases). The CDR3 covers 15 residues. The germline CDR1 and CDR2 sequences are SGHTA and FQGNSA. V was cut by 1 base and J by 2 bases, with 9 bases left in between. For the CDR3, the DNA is TGTGCCAGCAGCTTAGACAGGAAAGCCTACAATGAGCAGTTCTTC. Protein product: CASSLDRKAYNEQFF. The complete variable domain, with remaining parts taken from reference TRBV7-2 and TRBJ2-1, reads GAGVSQSPSNKVTEKGKDVELRCDPISGHTALYWYRQSLGQGLEFLIYFQGNSAPDKSGLPSDRFSAERTGGSVSTLTIQRTQQEDSAVYLCASSLDRKAYNEQFFGPGTRLTVL.

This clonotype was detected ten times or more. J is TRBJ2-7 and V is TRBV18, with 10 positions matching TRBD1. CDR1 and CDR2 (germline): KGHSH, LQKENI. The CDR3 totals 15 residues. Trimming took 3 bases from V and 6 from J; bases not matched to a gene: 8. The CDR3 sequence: CASSPGQGFSSEQYF. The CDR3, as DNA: TGTGCCAGCTCACCGGGACAGGGGTTCAGTAGCGAGCAGTACTTC.